These 20 T cell receptor beta chains share one sample of origin, sequenced in a study of blood T cells in healthy people across ages. For the second PCR, which ran for roughly 6 to 11 cycles, a sample-barcoded 5' primer and a J-beta primer mix were used. MiXCR, run by TCRdb on the 5' RACE reads, gives a single entry per CDR3 protein. This table holds more than 800,000 distinct CDR3 sequences, less than 50% found once. Sequencing was performed on blood. These receptors came from a woman aged 55-70 years in good health.

The chain employs TRBV18 and TRBJ2-7; possible D gene TRBD2, 6 bases. V was shortened by 5 bases and J by 3 bases, with 14 bases between the two germline ends. The CDR3 consists of 14 residues. Germline values: CDR1 KGHSH, CDR2 LQKENI. The CDR3 loop reads CASSLALANYEQYF. CDR3 coding DNA: TGTGCCAGCTCATTGGCCCTAGCGAACTACGAGCAGTACTTC.

This clonotype was counted a single time. This sequence joins TRBV24-1 and TRBJ2-5; D possibly corresponds to TRBD1 (5 bases). CDR3 length: 19 residues. Germline-derived CDR1 and CDR2 are KGHDR and SFDVKD. Deletions cut 1 base from V and 0 bases from J, with 20 bases between. CDR3: CATSDFGPRADRHQETQYF. The CDR3 DNA sequence: TGTGCCACCAGTGATTTCGGCCCCAGAGCAGACAGACACCAAGAGACCCAGTACTTC.

The chain employs TRBV9 and TRBJ2-4; 7 positions match TRBD2. TRBJ2-7 matches the DNA end more closely, so the J call is doubtful. Germline V gene lookup returns CDR1 SGDLS and CDR2 YYNGEE. The CDR3 loop spans 14 amino acids. CDR3 in DNA: TGTGCCAGCAGCGCGACTAGCAGCCTCTACGAGCAGTACTTC. Translated: CASSATSSLYEQYF.

This sequence joins TRBV14 and TRBJ1-2; D call uncertain. The CDR3 covers 17 residues. V was clipped by 1 base and J by 8 bases, with 23 bases between them. Germline V lookup: CDR1 SGHDN, CDR2 FVKESK. As DNA, the CDR3 is TGTGCCAGCAGCCAAGTTAGTCTTGTCACTCGGACTCTCGGCTACACCTTC. Protein product: CASSQVSLVTRTLGYTF.

This clonotype has a handful of counts. For the CDR3, the DNA is TGTGCCAGCAGCTGGGACCGCGGGCAGTTCTTC. Translation gives CASSWDRGQFF. The gene calls are TRBV7-9 and TRBJ2-1; possibly TRBD1 or TRBD2 for D (5 bases each). The V gene's germline CDR1 is SEHNR and CDR2 FQNEAQ (reference sequence). The ends were cut back, 4 bases at V and 12 bases at J, with 10 bases in the middle. The CDR3 consists of 11 residues.

This clonotype has more than one count but fewer than ten. V usage is TRBV5-6 and J usage is TRBJ2-1; 7 positions match TRBD2. Germline-derived CDR1 and CDR2 are SGHDT and YYEEEE. Trimming took 0 bases from V and 8 from J; bases not matched to a gene: 26. This CDR3 has 21 residues. CDR3: CASSLDIAVLLGRESPDEQFF. The DNA of the CDR3 is TGTGCCAGCAGCTTGGATATTGCCGTCCTCCTCGGGCGGGAGAGCCCCGATGAGCAGTTCTTC.

CDR3 bases: TGCGCCAGCAGCCAAGTGCGGGGGGCGGTAGATACGCAGTATTTT. Translation gives CASSQVRGAVDTQYF. The gene calls are TRBV4-1 and TRBJ2-3, with 8 bases that match TRBD2. Trimming removed 1 base from V and 5 bases from J; junction bases left unmatched: 5. The CDR3 loop spans 15 amino acids. CDR1 and CDR2 from the germline V gene are MGHRA and YSYEKL.

The table lists this clonotype with a count of one. The V gene is TRBV10-3, the J gene TRBJ2-1; tentatively, D is TRBD1 or TRBD2 (5 bases each). The CDR3 is 12 residues long. V gave up 10 bases and J gave up 8 bases, with 15 bases separating them. CDR1 and CDR2 (germline): ENHRY, SYGVKD. The CDR3 protein is CATRQWGDEQFF. In DNA, the CDR3 is TGTGCCACCAGACAGTGGGGAGATGAGCAGTTCTTC.

On this clonotype: One end of the junction varies from germline; a read error may be responsible. The rearrangement links TRBV11-2 to TRBJ2-7; TRBD1 agrees at 9 bases. This CDR3 region has 14 residues. Germline values: CDR1 SGHAT, CDR2 FQNNGV. CDR3 protein: CASSLRPGQGERYF. The CDR3 nucleotides read TGTGCCAGCAGCTTAAGGCCGGGACAGGGAGAGCGGTACTTC.

This clonotype was seen more than once but under ten times. CDR3 sequence: CASSDSTGRVSYEQYF. CDR3 bases: TGTGCCAGCAGTGATTCGACAGGGCGGGTGTCCTACGAGCAGTACTTC. J is TRBJ2-7 and V is TRBV25-1, with 7 bases identical to TRBD1. The V gene end was trimmed by 3 bases and the J gene end by 1 base; junction bases not matched to a gene: 9. The CDR3 loop spans 16 amino acids. Germline assignment: CDR1 MGHDK and CDR2 SYGVNS.

This clonotype came up a few times. The chain links TRBV29-1 to TRBJ2-1; D unclear. V shed 8 bases and J shed 6 bases, with 14 bases lying between them. Germline assignment: CDR1 SQVTM and CDR2 ANQGSEA. CDR3 length: 12 residues. The CDR3 loop reads CSSAGPGNEQFF. In DNA, the CDR3 is TGCAGCTCCGCCGGGCCCGGCAATGAGCAGTTCTTC.

The gene calls are TRBV3-1 and TRBJ2-3, with 7 bases that match TRBD1. V lost 1 base to trimming and J lost 5 bases; unmatched junction nucleotides: 3. CDR3 size: 14 residues. Germline-derived CDR1 and CDR2 are LGHDT and YNNKEL (reference sequence). The CDR3 DNA is TGTGCCAGCAGCCAAGGGGCAGGGGGAGATACGCAGTATTTT. Encoded protein: CASSQGAGGDTQYF.

The genes are TRBV15 and TRBJ2-1; possible D gene TRBD2, 5 bases. The CDR3 runs to 14 residues. Trimming shortened V by 4 bases and J by 0 bases, and 7 bases separated the two germline ends. Germline CDR1 is LNHNV and CDR2 is YYDKDF (reference sequence). CDR3 sequence: CATSIRDSYNEQFF. The CDR3 DNA is TGTGCCACCAGCATCCGGGACTCCTACAATGAGCAGTTCTTC.

There are a few counts of this clonotype. The V call is TRBV20-1, the J call TRBJ2-7; 10 bases are shared with TRBD1. The CDR3 is 14 amino acids. In germline, CDR1 is DFQATT, CDR2 SNEGSKA (reference sequence). Unmatched junction bases numbered 5, after V lost 5 bases and J lost 1 base. CDR3 protein: CSAQRQGASYEQYF. The CDR3 DNA reads as TGCAGTGCTCAACGACAGGGGGCTTCCTACGAGCAGTACTTC.

This clonotype has a handful of counts. This rearrangement joins TRBV27 to TRBJ2-1; the match to TRBD2 covers 13 bases. Germline V gene lookup returns CDR1 MNHEY and CDR2 SMNVEV (reference sequence). V shed 5 bases and J 7 bases; nucleotides not matched to a gene: 8. This CDR3 has 16 amino acids. The CDR3 coding sequence is TGTGCCAGCAGTATCGGACTAGCGGGAGAGCGGAATGAGCAGTTCTTC. It encodes CASSIGLAGERNEQFF.

Comments on this clonotype: This sequence may be a read error, since a much larger clone differs from it by one base. V is TRBV7-9 and J is TRBJ2-5, with TRBD1 matching 11 bases. From germline, CDR1 is SEHNR and CDR2 FQNEAQ (reference sequence). The CDR3 spans 15 residues. CDR3 sequence reads: CANSTWTGGFETQYF. Here the CDR3 DNA reads TGTGCCAACAGCACGTGGACAGGGGGCTTCGAGACCCAGTACTTC.

The rearrangement joins TRBV6-6 to TRBJ2-1; D not certain. Germline V gives CDR1 MNHNY, CDR2 SVGAGI (reference sequence). Trimming shortened V by 0 bases and J by 15 bases, and 12 bases separated the two germline ends. This CDR3 region has 12 residues. The CDR3 DNA sequence: TGTGCCAGCAGTTACTCAGGCAGCCTCTGGTTCTTC. Translated: CASSYSGSLWFF.

The chain is built from TRBV10-3 and TRBJ1-1, with 7 bases that match TRBD1. Germline CDR1 and CDR2: ENHRY and SYGVKD. Trimming at V came to 2 bases and at J to 6 bases, leaving 9 bases not matched to a gene. CDR3 length equals 15 residues. The CDR3 loop is CAISELGQEGPEAFF. CDR3 DNA: TGTGCCATCAGTGAGCTTGGACAGGAGGGACCTGAAGCTTTCTTT.

The V gene is TRBV12-3 or TRBV12-4, the J gene TRBJ1-2; a weak D match, TRBD1 (6 bases). This CDR3 has 13 amino acids. V gave up 10 bases and J gave up 4 bases, with 16 bases separating them. The CDR3 sequence is CATQGSTGYGYTF. The CDR3 DNA is TGTGCCACTCAGGGGTCGACAGGCTATGGCTACACCTTC.

The V and J genes are TRBV20-1 and TRBJ2-3, with 11 positions matching TRBD2. Trimming cost V 2 bases and J 3 bases; bases outside gene matches: 7. The CDR3 runs to 16 residues. Germline V gene data show CDR1 as DFQATT and CDR2 as SNEGSKA (reference sequence). This CDR3 reads CSARHLSSGRTDTQYF. Here the CDR3 DNA reads TGCAGTGCTAGACATCTCTCTAGCGGGAGGACAGATACGCAGTATTTT.